The 20 T cell receptor beta chains given below trace back to one sample, sequenced in a study of OX40 agonist ivuxolimab in advanced cancers. Only in-frame clones appear in the TCRdb table, and some are missing; sequencing was by immunoSEQ multiplex PCR. The data show roughly 60,000 clones, with around 86% seen just once and over 2% held by the top ten. The sample in question was CD4+ or CD8+ T cells sorted from blood, obtained in a trial of the OX40 agonist ivuxolimab. Source of these receptors: an adult with an advanced solid tumor such as melanoma, head and neck, liver or kidney cancer.

This chain connects TRBV15 to TRBJ1-5; 8 bases are shared with TRBD1. Germline V lookup: CDR1 LNHNV, CDR2 YYDKDF (reference sequence). The CDR3 has 16 amino acids. V shed 1 base, J shed 1 base, and the junction held 3 bases outside the gene matches. This chain's CDR3 is CATSRARQGSNQPQHF. In DNA, the CDR3 is TGTGCCACCAGCAGAGCCCGACAGGGGAGCAATCAGCCCCAGCATTTT. Full variable domain (missing parts from reference TRBV15 and TRBJ1-5): DAMVIQNPRYQVTQFGKPVTLSCSQTLNHNVMYWYQQKSSQAPKLLFHYYDKDFNNEADTPDNFQSRRPNTSFCFLDIRSPGLGDTAMYLCATSRARQGSNQPQHFGDGTRLSIL.

J is TRBJ1-4 and V is TRBV18; tentative D call: TRBD1 (6 bases). Between the trimmed V and J ends, which lost 0 bases and 8 bases, there was a span of 13 bases. In germline, CDR1 is KGHSH, CDR2 LQKENI. The CDR3 has 15 residues. CDR3 sequence reads: CASSPPEQGREKLFF. The CDR3 region has the DNA TGTGCCAGCTCACCACCAGAACAGGGAAGAGAAAAACTGTTTTTT.

J is TRBJ1-2 and V is TRBV7-2; no clear D gene. Trimming cost V 5 bases and J 4 bases, with 17 bases left between them. This CDR3 is 15 amino acids long. The V gene's germline CDR1 is SGHTA and CDR2 FQGNSA. CDR3 loop: CASSPARSGTYGYTF. The CDR3 nucleotides read TGTGCCAGCAGCCCTGCCCGTTCCGGTACCTATGGCTACACCTTC.

V gene TRBV6-5 combines with J gene TRBJ1-5, with TRBD1 matching over 8 bases. The CDR3 consists of 16 residues. In germline, CDR1 is MNHEY, CDR2 SVGAGI. J lost 6 bases, V lost 4 bases, and 11 bases had no gene match. CDR3 coding DNA: TGTGCCAGCAGTTCCGGGACAGGTGTGATGGCTCAGCCCCAGCATTTT. Its protein product is CASSSGTGVMAQPQHF.

This rearrangement joins TRBV6-5 to TRBJ1-2, with D perhaps matching TRBD1 (6 bases). The V and J ends lost 6 bases and 6 bases respectively, with 20 bases between them. The V gene's germline CDR1 is MNHEY and CDR2 SVGAGI. The CDR3 extends over 15 amino acids. The CDR3 nucleotides are TGTGCCAGCAGGCCTCGAGGGGGTAGCTTTAATGGCTACACCTTC. Encoded protein: CASRPRGGSFNGYTF.

This chain joins TRBV5-4 and TRBJ2-2; TRBD1 aligns across 8 bases. The CDR3 spans 16 residues. CDR1 is SGHNT and CDR2 is YYREEE in the germline V gene (reference sequence). V dropped 4 bases and J dropped 7; count of bases not matched to a gene: 12. DNA of the CDR3: TGTGCCAGCAGCCCTGGTGGCAGGGGGCAGGTCGGGGAGCTGTTTTTT. Protein: CASSPGGRGQVGELFF.

The chain carries TRBV30 and TRBJ2-6; D not certain. V gave up 2 bases and J gave up 0 bases, with 5 bases separating them. The germline gives CDR1 GTSNPN, CDR2 SVGIG (reference sequence). The CDR3 covers 14 residues. This CDR3 reads CAWSQSSGANVLTF. In nucleotides, the CDR3 is TGTGCCTGGAGTCAAAGCTCTGGGGCCAACGTCCTGACTTTC.

The rearrangement links TRBV4-2 to TRBJ2-5; perhaps TRBD2 as D (6 bases). Trimming left V 1 base short and J 5 bases short, with 14 bases between. Looked up from germline, CDR1 is LGHNA and CDR2 is YNFKEQ. The CDR3 is 15 amino acids. As DNA, the CDR3 is TGTGCCAGCAGCCAAGCGGGGGACCCGGACGAGACCCAGTACTTC. Protein sequence: CASSQAGDPDETQYF.

This rearrangement joins TRBV18 to TRBJ2-5; a possible D gene is TRBD1 (5 bases). The length of the CDR3 is 14 residues. V shed 4 bases and J shed 0 bases, with 9 bases lying between them. The germline V gene has CDR1 KGHSH and CDR2 LQKENI. CDR3 amino acids: CASSQGAYQETQYF. CDR3 bases: TGTGCCAGCTCACAAGGGGCCTACCAAGAGACCCAGTACTTC.

The chain is built from TRBV30 and TRBJ2-5, with TRBD1 as a possible D gene (6 bases). Germline assignment: CDR1 GTSNPN and CDR2 SVGIG (reference sequence). The V end lost 4 bases, the J end lost 2 bases, and 14 bases lay between the germline ends. The CDR3 runs to 14 residues. The CDR3 is CAWNLNGQQETQYF. CDR3 coding DNA: TGTGCCTGGAATCTAAATGGACAGCAAGAGACCCAGTACTTC.

The rearrangement joins TRBV20-1 to TRBJ2-1; D gene unclear. This CDR3 is 11 amino acids long. CDR1 DFQATT and CDR2 SNEGSKA come from the germline V gene (reference sequence). The germline V and J ends were trimmed by 2 bases and 10 bases, with 9 bases remaining between them. This CDR3 is CSARLDLEQFF. DNA of the CDR3: TGCAGTGCTAGACTAGACCTCGAGCAGTTCTTC.

The chain is built from TRBV5-6 and TRBJ1-1; maybe TRBD1 (6 bases). V was trimmed by 0 bases and J by 8 bases, leaving 14 bases between them. This CDR3 is 14 amino acids long. Germline V gene data show CDR1 as SGHDT and CDR2 as YYEEEE. The CDR3 protein is CASSLVRGLAEAFF. CDR3 in DNA: TGTGCCAGCAGCTTGGTGCGGGGGCTCGCGGAAGCTTTCTTT.

This clone was observed a few times. The chain recombines TRBV7-9 with TRBJ1-5; the D gene is possibly TRBD1 (6 bases). Germline CDR1 reads SEHNR; CDR2 reads FQNEAQ (reference sequence). This CDR3 contains 15 residues. The V end lost 1 base, the J end lost 4 bases, and 11 bases lay between the germline ends. For the CDR3, the DNA is TGTGCCAGCAGCTTAGGGGATACAGGGAATCAGCCCCAGCATTTT. The encoded protein is CASSLGDTGNQPQHF.

The chain couples TRBV9 to TRBJ1-6; possible D gene TRBD1, 5 bases. CDR1 and CDR2 (germline): SGDLS, YYNGEE. V lost 1 base to trimming and J lost 7 bases, with 18 bases between them. The CDR3 is 17 amino acids. This CDR3 is CASSVFGAWAGNSPLHF. In nucleotides, the CDR3 is TGTGCCAGCAGCGTATTCGGTGCTTGGGCAGGGAATTCACCCCTCCACTTT.

This chain connects TRBV14 to TRBJ2-2, with 9 bases aligning to TRBD2. Per germline, CDR1 SGHDN and CDR2 FVKESK. J lost 5 bases, V lost 1 base, and 2 bases had no gene match. There are 15 residues in the CDR3. The CDR3 sequence is CASSQVSGGTGELFF. The CDR3 DNA reads as TGTGCCAGCAGCCAAGTGAGCGGGGGGACCGGGGAGCTGTTTTTT. The variable domain in full, completed from reference TRBV14 and TRBJ2-2, reads EAGVTQFPSHSVIEKGQTVTLRCDPISGHDNLYWYRRVMGKEIKFLLHFVKESKQDESGMPNNRFLAERTGGTYSTLKVQPAELEDSGVYFCASSQVSGGTGELFFGEGSRLTVL.

Written as DNA, the CDR3 is TGTGCCAGCAGCCAAGAGTCCGCTAGCCCACAAGGGGCCCAGTACTTC. Translating gives CASSQESASPQGAQYF. The chain employs TRBV4-2 and TRBJ2-5, with D perhaps being TRBD1 or TRBD2 (5 bases each). This CDR3 contains 16 residues. The V end was cut by 0 bases, the J end by 9 bases, with 20 bases between. Germline CDR1 reads LGHNA; CDR2 reads YNFKEQ.

The V call is TRBV27, the J call TRBJ2-1; 11 nucleotides align to TRBD2. In germline, CDR1 is MNHEY, CDR2 SMNVEV (reference sequence). After removal of 7 bases from V and 0 bases from J, the junction contained 14 bases not matched to a gene. The CDR3 runs 19 residues. This CDR3 is CASINQVGLAATSYNEQFF. In DNA, the CDR3 is TGTGCCAGCATTAATCAAGTGGGACTAGCGGCGACCTCCTACAATGAGCAGTTCTTC.

V usage is TRBV28 and J usage is TRBJ1-2; weak D call: TRBD1 (6 bases). The CDR3 is 13 amino acids. The germline gives CDR1 MDHEN, CDR2 SYDVKM. The ends were cut back, 2 bases at V and 6 bases at J, with 10 bases in the middle. DNA for the CDR3: TGTGCCAGCAGTTTAGTAGGGGGACATGGCTACACCTTC. It translates to CASSLVGGHGYTF.

The rearrangement joins TRBV28 to TRBJ1-2; a possible D gene is TRBD1 (6 bases). The germline CDR1 and CDR2 sequences are MDHEN and SYDVKM. The CDR3 spans 13 residues. The V end lost 6 bases, the J end lost 4 bases, and 12 bases lay between the germline ends. DNA for the CDR3: TGTGCCAGCAGCCCCGACAGGCGCTATGGCTACACCTTC. This sequence encodes CASSPDRRYGYTF.

The sample holds one count of this clone. The chain combines TRBV7-9 with TRBJ2-3; D remains unclear. V was pared by 5 bases and J by 0 bases, with 6 bases between. Germline CDR1 reads SEHNR; CDR2 reads FQNEAQ (reference sequence). The CDR3 totals 13 residues. The CDR3 is CASSIGSTDTQYF. CDR3 bases: TGTGCCAGCAGCATTGGGAGCACAGATACGCAGTATTTT.